This is a list of T cell receptor beta chains from one sample in a study of T cells in Graves' hyperthyroidism and ophthalmopathy. Via MiXCR, TCRdb re-called the multiplex PCR reads, giving one row per CDR3 protein. The sample holds approximately 600,000 distinct CDR3 sequences, approximately 15% seen once. Sequencing was done on a sample of blood. The receptors were gathered from a woman aged 30 to 39 with Graves' hyperthyroidism that later progressed to Graves' ophthalmopathy. CDR3s include the opening cysteine and the closing phenylalanine or tryptophan. D genes are given only for firm matches. Clone sizes are given selectively: once, few, many, or a class where the clone is expanded.

>many|.|TRBJ2-1|TRBV28
TGTGCCAGCAGTCCGGACCCCTTGCCCCATGAGCAGTTCTTC
CASSPDPLPHEQFF
>few|TRBD2|TRBJ2-1|TRBV18
TGTGCCAGCTCACCACGGACTAGCCAAAATGAGCAGTTCTTC
CASSPRTSQNEQFF
>many|.|TRBJ1-4|TRBV11-2
TGTGCCAGCAGCTGGAAAGAAAAACTGTTTTTT
CASSWKEKLFF
>few|.|TRBJ2-1|TRBV20-1
TGCAGTGCTAGAGACCGGGGTTGGGATGAGCAGTTCTTC
CSARDRGWDEQFF
>many|.|TRBJ1-1|TRBV12-5
TGTGCTAGTGGTTTGGGAGAAGCTTTCTTT
CASGLGEAFF
>few|TRBD1|TRBJ2-7|TRBV5-5
TGTGCCAGCAGCCTTCCACCGGGACAGGGGGCGCATGAGCAGTACTTC
CASSLPPGQGAHEQYF
>few|.|TRBJ1-4|TRBV29-1
TGCAGCGTTGAGGACGGTGCTAATGAAAAACTGTTTTTT
CSVEDGANEKLFF
>.|.|TRBJ2-7|TRBV27
TGTGCCAGCAGCTATACCGGGACCAAGTTCTACGAGCAGTACTTC
CASSYTGTKFYEQYF
>.|.|TRBJ1-2|TRBV6-1
TGTGCCAGCAGTGATAGGTATGGCTACACCTTC
CASSDRYGYTF
>many|TRBD2|TRBJ2-3|TRBV29-1
TGCAGCGTTGATGGCGGGAGGTCGTTGCTTTCAGATACGCAGTATTTT
CSVDGGRSLLSDTQYF
>many|.|TRBJ2-3|TRBV28
TGTGCCAGCAGTTTATTTGGCGGGTCTAGCACAGATACGCAGTATTTT
CASSLFGGSSTDTQYF
>many|.|TRBJ2-2|TRBV30
TGTGCCTGGAAAGTCGACAGATCGAACACCGGGGAGCTGTTTTTT
CAWKVDRSNTGELFF
>.|.|TRBJ2-1|TRBV7-9
TGTGCCAGCAGCTCATATACCGGGCCTTCGGGACCCTACAATGAGCAGTTCTTC
CASSSYTGPSGPYNEQFF
>many|.|TRBJ2-3|TRBV24-1
TGTGCCACCAGTAGAGGGGCTTCGGGCACAGATACGCAGTATTTT
CATSRGASGTDTQYF
>many|TRBD1|TRBJ1-2|TRBV28
TGTGCCAGCAGACCCGGGGACAGGGGGCATGGCTACACCTTC
CASRPGDRGHGYTF
>.|.|TRBJ2-5|TRBV12-3/TRBV12-4
TGTGCCAGCAGCCAAGATCGCGGAACAGGGAGAGTTGGTAGAGAGACCCAGTACTTC
CASSQDRGTGRVGRETQYF
>.|TRBD1|TRBJ1-2|TRBV4-1
TGCGCCAGCAGCCAAGATGTACAGGGGAACTATGGCTACACCTTC
CASSQDVQGNYGYTF
>.|TRBD1|TRBJ1-2|TRBV14
TGTGCCAGCAGCCAGGAGACAGGGGCTTTTCATGGCTACACCTTC
CASSQETGAFHGYTF
>many|TRBD1|TRBJ1-4|TRBV2
TGTGCCAGCAGTAATATGCCACAGGGGGATGGTGAAAAACTGTTTTTT
CASSNMPQGDGEKLFF
>many|.|TRBJ2-1|TRBV7-9
TGTGCCAGCAGCTTAGCGCGCGGTTCCTACAATGAGCAGTTCTTC
CASSLARGSYNEQFF
>few|.|TRBJ2-4|TRBV3-1
TGTGCCAGCAGCCAAGATCAGGGACTCCGAAACATTCAGTACTTC
CASSQDQGLRNIQYF
>few|.|TRBJ2-5|TRBV20-1
TGCAGTGCTAGATTCGAGACCCAGTACTTC
CSARFETQYF
>few|.|TRBJ1-6|TRBV20-1
TGCAGTGCTAGAATGGCCGGGGGTGGAAATTCACCCCTCCACTTT
CSARMAGGGNSPLHF
>many|.|TRBJ2-5|TRBV7-9
TGTGCCAGCAGCCCCGGTTCGTGGGTACAAGAGACCCAGTACTTC
CASSPGSWVQETQYF
>many|TRBD2|TRBJ2-1|TRBV12-5
TGTGCTAGTGGTCAACGACTAGCGGGAGGCATTTACAATGAGCAGTTCTTC
CASGQRLAGGIYNEQFF
>many|.|TRBJ2-1|TRBV29-1
TGCAGCGTGGCTGGGGGGGCTAGCACCTACAATGAGCAGTTCTTC
CSVAGGASTYNEQFF
>few|TRBD1|TRBJ2-7|TRBV5-1
TGCGCCAGCGGGACAGGAGAGCAGCAGTACTTC
CASGTGEQQYF
>few|.|TRBJ2-1|TRBV11-2
TGTGCCAGCAGCCTGGGGTCTAGCAGTGGCAATGAGCAGTTCTTC
CASSLGSSSGNEQFF
>.|.|TRBJ1-5|TRBV7-9
TGTGCCAGCACCCACTCGACCGGAGGGTACAATCAGCCCCAGCATTTT
CASTHSTGGYNQPQHF